This is a list of T cell receptor beta chains from one sample in a study of blood T cell repertoires in COVID-19. Only in-frame clones appear in the TCRdb table, and some are missing; sequencing was by immunoSEQ multiplex PCR. The sample lists about 250,000 clones, about nine tenths occurring once. The sequencing sample was made of PBMCs or T cells enriched from blood (not recorded which). The receptors here all came from a man aged 40-55 years who had recovered from COVID-19. The CDR3 runs from the conserved cysteine through the conserved F or W. Only some rows state a clone size, as once, few, many or a class for expanded clones.

clone_size: once
v_call: TRBV7-2
cdr3_aa: CASSLAGGDSNQPQHF

clone_size: NA
v_call: TRBV30
cdr3_aa: CAWRYGLDNEQFF

clone_size: NA
v_call: TRBV12-5
cdr3_aa: CASGENLAGGPTDTQYF

clone_size: NA
v_call: TRBV5-6
cdr3_aa: CASSVDSTEQYF

clone_size: NA
v_call: TRBV7-2
cdr3_aa: CASSPPVPYNEQFF

clone_size: NA
v_call: TRBV3-1/TRBV3-2
cdr3_aa: CASSQVEDTQYF

clone_size: NA
v_call: TRBV6-5
cdr3_aa: CASRPFYGYEQYF

clone_size: few
v_call: TRBV28
cdr3_aa: CASTLDRGPGTEAFF

clone_size: NA
v_call: TRBV19
cdr3_aa: CASRGRRNNEKLFF

clone_size: NA
v_call: TRBV5-1
cdr3_aa: CASSLGLTDTQYF

clone_size: NA
v_call: TRBV6-1
cdr3_aa: CASSEFLMLSSYEQYF

clone_size: few
v_call: TRBV6-5
cdr3_aa: CASSDDSYEQYF

clone_size: NA
v_call: TRBV7-2
cdr3_aa: CASSPAGDGNTIYF

clone_size: NA
v_call: TRBV5-4
cdr3_aa: CASSSQGAANIQYF

clone_size: NA
v_call: TRBV29-1
cdr3_aa: CSVEMGRATGELFF

clone_size: NA
v_call: TRBV15
cdr3_aa: CATSRDRDYNQPQHF

clone_size: NA
v_call: TRBV27
cdr3_aa: CATRPRQAYYIYGYTF

clone_size: NA
v_call: TRBV19
cdr3_aa: CASSSASGGYEQYF